This T cell receptor (delta chain) was identified in a study of human gamma delta and Vdelta1 T cells (dated by TCRdb to the late 2010s). About the study as a whole: The study investigated Delta One T cells, Vd1+ gamma-delta T cells, as cytotoxic effectors against acute myeloid leukemia. Results and caveats for the whole study, not just this receptor: Polyclonality and broad cytotoxic targeting of acute myeloid leukemia were reported for Delta One T cells.

Spanning cysteine to phenylalanine, the CDR3 consists of 20 amino acids. Just CDR3 DNA is preserved here, 60 bases in frame from base 1. In the germline V gene, CDR1 corresponds to TSWWSYY and CDR2 to QGS. Germline trimming amounts to 6 bases on V and 2 bases on J, with 22 as the count of junction bases outside the gene matches. Library preparation used PCR. The sequencer listed for this sample is Illumina MiSeq. Clonotypes were called again by TCRdb from the public reads via CATT, and duplicate nucleotide sequences were then merged into one entry. The sample has about 6,100 delta-chain clones on record, approximately 39% of them singletons. The top ten constitute about 8.4% of the sample. As to this clone: What antigen it recognizes has not been identified. No qualities accompany the bases; no much larger clone lies one base away.

Sequencing used Vdelta1 gamma-delta T cells from blood grown in culture (DOT cells). Read against the paper, the sample's cell subset or site label means: Delta One T cells, in vitro expanded/differentiated Vd1+ gamma-delta T cells. This receptor was identified in a human donor in good health. The sequence links TRDV1 to TRDJ1; TRDD3 agrees with 9 junctional bases. The CDR3 corresponds to CALGASGLRRNWGTTDKLIF. The DNA reads TGTGCTCTTGGAGCGAGCGGGCTGCGGCGAAACTGGGGGACTACCGATAAACTCATCTTT.